These 23 T cell receptor beta chains originate from one sample sequenced in a study of T cell changes during pregnancy in multiple sclerosis. Assay used: immunoSEQ multiplex PCR; TCRdb lists only in-frame clones, some missing. Altogether about 80,000 clones are present, roughly 90% being singletons, with the ten largest covering about 1.9%. This specimen consisted of peripheral blood, obtained before pregnancy. The receptors were gathered from a female donor with multiple sclerosis, enrolled in a pregnancy study.

This clone was seen just once. The J gene is TRBJ2-7, the V gene TRBV28; 8 positions agree with TRBD1. V trimming: 4 bases; J trimming: 3 bases; junction bases outside the gene matches: 11. Germline V CDR1 and CDR2: MDHEN, SYDVKM. This CDR3 is built from 16 residues. DNA for the CDR3: TGTGCCAGCAGTTCTCCCGGGACAGGCTATGACTACGAGCAGTACTTC. Translated, it gives CASSSPGTGYDYEQYF.

The chain links TRBV7-9 to TRBJ1-3, with D possibly TRBD1 on 5 matching bases. This CDR3 has 15 amino acids. CDR1 and CDR2 (germline): SEHNR, FQNEAQ (reference sequence). V gave up 5 bases and J gave up 2 bases, with 13 bases separating them. CDR3 coding DNA: TGTGCCAGCAGCCGAATACAGGCGGCTGGAAACACCATATATTTT. Translation gives CASSRIQAAGNTIYF.

V and J are TRBV15 and TRBJ1-2, with no clear D. Germline CDR1 and CDR2: LNHNV and YYDKDF (reference sequence). V gave up 1 base and J gave up 7 bases, with 7 bases separating them. The CDR3 totals 12 residues. CDR3 residues: CATSRAMVGYTF. CDR3 DNA: TGTGCCACCAGCAGAGCTATGGTTGGCTACACCTTC.

The chain joins TRBV9 to TRBJ2-5; no definite D call. CDR1 is SGDLS, CDR2 YYNGEE, per germline. The V gene lost 0 bases and the J gene lost 5 bases, with 14 bases spanning the gap. This CDR3 has 15 amino acids. CDR3 sequence: CASSVASVGRETQYF. CDR3 in DNA: TGTGCCAGCAGCGTAGCGTCAGTAGGCAGGGAGACCCAGTACTTC. The full variable domain, in which reference TRBV9 and TRBJ2-5 provide the parts outside the CDR3, is DSGVTQTPKHLITATGQRVTLRCSPRSGDLSVYWYQQSLDQGLQFLIQYYNGEERAKGNILERFSAQQFPDLHSELNLSSLELGDSALYFCASSVASVGRETQYFGPGTRLLVL.

The V gene is TRBV19, the J gene TRBJ1-2; a possible D gene is TRBD1 (5 bases). This CDR3 is built from 13 residues. The V gene lost 5 bases and the J gene lost 4 bases, with 11 bases spanning the gap. Germline CDR1 is LNHDA and CDR2 is SQIVND (reference sequence). The CDR3 region has the DNA TGTGCCAGTAGTCTTGAGACAGCCTATGGCTACACCTTC. Translated, it gives CASSLETAYGYTF.

This chain connects TRBV7-9 to TRBJ1-2, with D unclear. This CDR3 contains 13 residues. V lost 3 bases, J lost 4 bases, and 9 bases lay in between. Germline loops: CDR1 SEHNR, CDR2 FQNEAQ (reference sequence). Here the CDR3 reads CASSFTVGYGYTF. The CDR3 region has the DNA TGTGCCAGCAGCTTCACAGTAGGCTATGGCTACACCTTC. The full variable domain, with the rest looked up from reference TRBV7-9 and TRBJ1-2, is DTGVSQNPRHKITKRGQNVTFRCDPISEHNRLYWYRQTLGQGPEFLTYFQNEAQLEKSRLLSDRFSAERPKGSFSTLEIQRTEQGDSAMYLCASSFTVGYGYTFGSGTRLTVV.

The J gene is TRBJ1-5, the V gene TRBV6-1; the D gene is possibly TRBD1 (5 bases). Germline V gene lookup returns CDR1 MNHNS and CDR2 SASEGT. CDR3 length: 14 amino acids. V was clipped by 6 bases and J by 5 bases, with 14 bases between them. The CDR3 DNA sequence: TGTGCCAGCAGAGACAGCTGGGGCGATCAGCCCCAGCATTTT. It is translated as CASRDSWGDQPQHF.

CDR3 nucleotides: TGTGCCAGCTCTCTTGACAGGGGGTATCAGCCCCAGCATTTT. Translating it yields CASSLDRGYQPQHF. This chain connects TRBV18 to TRBJ1-5; 9 bases align to TRBD1. This CDR3 spans 14 amino acids. With V trimmed by 6 bases and J by 5 bases, 5 bases remained unmatched. CDR1 is KGHSH, CDR2 LQKENI, per germline.

This chain connects TRBV27 to TRBJ2-1, with a tentative D call TRBD2 (7 bases). The germline CDR1 and CDR2 sequences are MNHEY and SMNVEV (reference sequence). This CDR3 comprises 15 residues. Trimming shortened V by 10 bases and J by 6 bases, and 22 bases separated the two germline ends. The CDR3: CATLQGGGPINEQFF. For the CDR3, the DNA is TGTGCCACTCTCCAAGGGGGGGGCCCTATCAATGAGCAGTTCTTC.

DNA of the CDR3: TGCGCCAGCAGCCAAGATCCCTACAGGGGACTCTCCTACGAGCAGTACTTC. It is translated as CASSQDPYRGLSYEQYF. This chain joins TRBV4-3 and TRBJ2-7, with a tentative D call TRBD1 (7 bases). The CDR3 contains 17 residues. In germline, CDR1 is LGHNA, CDR2 YSLEER. V was shortened by 0 bases and J by 0 bases, with 15 bases between the two germline ends.

The chain employs TRBV6-5 and TRBJ1-6; D perhaps matches TRBD1 (6 bases). There are 15 residues in the CDR3. Germline loops: CDR1 MNHEY, CDR2 SVGAGI. Trimming stripped 5 bases from V and 3 bases from J, with 11 bases between. The CDR3 reads CASSQGTDYNSPLHF. CDR3 sequence (DNA): TGTGCCAGCAGTCAGGGGACCGACTATAATTCACCCCTCCACTTT.

V and J are TRBV13 and TRBJ2-1, with D maybe TRBD1 (6 bases). Trimming removed 5 bases from V and 2 bases from J, with 16 bases in between. Germline-derived CDR1 and CDR2 are PRHDT and FYEKMQ (reference sequence). There are 16 residues in the CDR3. The CDR3 region is CASSGIGGQPYNEQFF. DNA for the CDR3: TGTGCCAGCAGCGGGATAGGAGGACAGCCCTACAATGAGCAGTTCTTC. Using reference TRBV13 and TRBJ2-1 for the parts outside the CDR3, the full variable domain is AAGVIQSPRHLIKEKRETATLKCYPIPRHDTVYWYQQGPGQDPQFLISFYEKMQSDKGSIPDRFSAQQFSDYHSELNMSSLELGDSALYFCASSGIGGQPYNEQFFGPGTRLTVL.

The chain recombines TRBV6-5 with TRBJ2-7; the D is unclear. The V end was cut by 4 bases, the J end by 2 bases, with 9 bases between. Germline CDR1 is MNHEY and CDR2 is SVGAGI. The CDR3 totals 13 residues. The CDR3 sequence is CASSFPGTYEQYF. The CDR3 DNA reads as TGTGCCAGCAGTTTCCCAGGTACCTACGAGCAGTACTTC.

The chain carries TRBV7-3 and TRBJ2-2; D is uncertain. V was trimmed by 5 bases and J by 6 bases, leaving 7 bases between them. Germline-derived CDR1 and CDR2 are SGHTA and FQGTGA. CDR3 length: 12 residues. This CDR3 reads CASSLPPGELFF. In DNA form, the CDR3 reads TGTGCCAGCAGCCTTCCCCCCGGGGAGCTGTTTTTT.

The chain couples TRBV29-1 to TRBJ2-7; a weak D match, TRBD1 (5 bases). Trimming took 4 bases from V and 6 from J, leaving 19 bases between them. CDR1 SQVTM and CDR2 ANQGSEA come from the germline V gene. The CDR3 is 14 residues long. The CDR3 here is CSVVPHGREGEQYF. The CDR3, as DNA: TGCAGCGTTGTTCCCCATGGCAGGGAAGGCGAGCAGTACTTC.

The J gene is TRBJ2-3, the V gene TRBV6-1; D is uncertain. CDR3 length: 14 residues. The germline gives CDR1 MNHNS, CDR2 SASEGT. The germline V and J ends were trimmed by 2 bases and 5 bases, with 11 bases remaining between them. The CDR3 DNA sequence: TGTGCCAGCAGTGAAAGGCTAGAGATAGATACGCAGTATTTT. It encodes CASSERLEIDTQYF.

J is TRBJ2-2 and V is TRBV13; 7 bases align to TRBD1. The germline CDR1 and CDR2 sequences are PRHDT and FYEKMQ (reference sequence). The V segment lost 5 bases and the J segment 0 bases; nucleotides outside the gene matches: 6. The CDR3 spans 16 residues. CDR3 nucleotides: TGTGCCAGCAGCCCAGGGGGACACACGAACACCGGGGAGCTGTTTTTT. This codes for CASSPGGHTNTGELFF.

The chain combines TRBV27 with TRBJ2-7, with a possible D match to TRBD1 (6 bases). From germline, CDR1 is MNHEY and CDR2 SMNVEV (reference sequence). V was trimmed by 3 bases and J by 1 base, leaving 16 bases between them. CDR3 size: 16 residues. CDR3 in DNA: TGTGCCAGCAGTTTCTCTACCGGACAGAGATCCTACGAGCAGTACTTC. Translation gives CASSFSTGQRSYEQYF.

The chain combines TRBV5-1 with TRBJ2-7, with TRBD1 as a possible D gene (5 bases). CDR3 length: 14 amino acids. Trimming left V 0 bases short and J 5 bases short, with 12 bases between. Germline V gives CDR1 SGHRS, CDR2 YFSETQ. CDR3 amino acids: CASSLAQVGDEQYF. The CDR3 nucleotides are TGCGCCAGCAGCTTGGCTCAGGTAGGGGACGAGCAGTACTTC.

The chain uses TRBV6-5 and TRBJ2-1, with D hard to call. The CDR3 runs to 13 residues. The germline gives CDR1 MNHEY, CDR2 SVGAGI. Trimming shortened V by 2 bases and J by 10 bases, and 12 bases separated the two germline ends. DNA of the CDR3: TGTGCCAGCAGTTACAACAGAGCCTACGAGCAGTTCTTC. Encoded protein: CASSYNRAYEQFF.

The chain combines TRBV7-5 with TRBJ2-5; TRBD2, the table's D call, was not compared with the DNA. TRBV7-5 is flagged as a pseudogene. The CDR3 is made up of 14 amino acids. The CDR3 region has the DNA TGTGCCAGAAGCCCCGTGCGGTCCTGGGAGACCCAGTACTTC. This encodes CARSPVRSWETQYF.

DNA for the CDR3: TGTGCCAGCAGCTTGGTGGACCCCGGGAAGGAGCAGTACTTC. It encodes CASSLVDPGKEQYF. The V gene is TRBV5-8, the J gene TRBJ2-7; D may be TRBD2 (5 bases). CDR1 SGHTS and CDR2 YDEGEE come from the germline V gene. The CDR3 has 14 amino acids. Between the trimmed V and J ends, which lost 0 bases and 7 bases, there was a span of 14 bases.

As regards this clone: At the DNA level, this CDR3 is encoded by other sequences in the same sample as well. The rearrangement links TRBV29-1 to TRBJ1-1; no clear D gene. V was pared by 7 bases and J by 1 base, with 13 bases between. The length of the CDR3 is 13 residues. Germline values: CDR1 SQVTM, CDR2 ANQGSEA. CDR3 sequence: CSASEGTNTEAFF. CDR3 bases: TGCAGCGCCTCGGAGGGCACGAACACTGAAGCTTTCTTT.